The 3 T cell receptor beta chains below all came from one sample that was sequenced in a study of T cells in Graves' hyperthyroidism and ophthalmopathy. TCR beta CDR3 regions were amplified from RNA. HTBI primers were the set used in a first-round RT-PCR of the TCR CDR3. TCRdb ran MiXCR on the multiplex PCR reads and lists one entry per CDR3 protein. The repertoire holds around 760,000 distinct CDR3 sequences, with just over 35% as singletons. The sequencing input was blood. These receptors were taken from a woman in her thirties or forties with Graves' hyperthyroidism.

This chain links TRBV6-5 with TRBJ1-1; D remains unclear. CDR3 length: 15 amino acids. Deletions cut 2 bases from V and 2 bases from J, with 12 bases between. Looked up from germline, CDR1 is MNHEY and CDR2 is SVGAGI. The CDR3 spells CASSYGLEFNTEAFF. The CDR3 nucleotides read TGTGCCAGCAGTTACGGGCTGGAATTTAACACTGAAGCTTTCTTT.

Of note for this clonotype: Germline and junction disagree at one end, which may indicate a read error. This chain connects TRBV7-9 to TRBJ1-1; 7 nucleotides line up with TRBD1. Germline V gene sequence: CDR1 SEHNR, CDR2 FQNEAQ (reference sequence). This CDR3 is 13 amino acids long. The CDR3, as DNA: TGTGCCAGCAGCACGCAGGGGGATAAAGAAGCTTCCTTT. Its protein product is CASSTQGDKEASF.

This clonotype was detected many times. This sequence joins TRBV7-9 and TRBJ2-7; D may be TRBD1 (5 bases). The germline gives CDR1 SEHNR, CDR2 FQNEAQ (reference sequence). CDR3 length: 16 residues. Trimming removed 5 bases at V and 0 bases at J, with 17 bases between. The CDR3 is CASSPAGALSSYEQYF. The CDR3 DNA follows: TGTGCCAGCAGCCCTGCTGGGGCTCTGAGCTCCTACGAGCAGTACTTC. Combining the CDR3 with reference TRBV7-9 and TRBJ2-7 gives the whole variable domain DTGVSQNPRHKITKRGQNVTFRCDPISEHNRLYWYRQTLGQGPEFLTYFQNEAQLEKSRLLSDRFSAERPKGSFSTLEIQRTEQGDSAMYLCASSPAGALSSYEQYFGPGTRLTVT.